What follows is one TCR beta chain and its context. Its antigen is not known. Amplification of TCR beta CDR3 regions used RNA as the template. Initially, a first-round RT-PCR of the TCR CDR3 employed the HTBI primer set. TCRdb re-analysed the multiplex PCR reads in MiXCR, keeping a single row per CDR3 protein. The table includes around 620,000 distinct CDR3 sequences, 46% detected once. The source of the sample is a study of T cells in Graves' hyperthyroidism and ophthalmopathy. Study-wide results and caveats: Among clonotypes expanded in thyroid above 0.001, most were also found in blood. Model-based prediction identified ophthalmopathy a median around 6.5 months prior to its onset.

The CDR3 covers 11 residues. Per germline, CDR1 DFQATT and CDR2 SNEGSKA (reference sequence). V trimming: 5 bases; J trimming: 6 bases; junction bases outside the gene matches: 3. The sequencing input was peripheral blood or thyroid tissue (not recorded which). The chain recombines TRBV20-1 with TRBJ1-1; 7 bases map to TRBD1. The origin of this receptor is an adult woman with Graves' disease, either hyperthyroidism or ophthalmopathy (not recorded which). This CDR3 reads CSASGTAEAFF. The CDR3 bases are TGCAGTGCTTCGGGGACAGCTGAAGCTTTCTTT.